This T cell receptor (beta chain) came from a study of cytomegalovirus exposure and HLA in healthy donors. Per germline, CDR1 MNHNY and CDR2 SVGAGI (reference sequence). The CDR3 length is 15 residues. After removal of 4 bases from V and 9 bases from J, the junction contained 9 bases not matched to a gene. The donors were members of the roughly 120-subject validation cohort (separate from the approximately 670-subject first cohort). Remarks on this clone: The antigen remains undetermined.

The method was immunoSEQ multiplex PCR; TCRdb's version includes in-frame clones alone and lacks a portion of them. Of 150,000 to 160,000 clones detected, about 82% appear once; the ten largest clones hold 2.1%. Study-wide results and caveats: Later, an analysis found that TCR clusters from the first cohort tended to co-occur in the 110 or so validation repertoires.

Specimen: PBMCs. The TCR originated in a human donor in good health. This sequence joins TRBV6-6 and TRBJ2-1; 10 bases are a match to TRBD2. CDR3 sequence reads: CASSSISGRLSEQFF. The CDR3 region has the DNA TGTGCCAGCAGTTCGATTAGCGGGAGGCTGAGTGAGCAGTTCTTC.